The TCR beta chain under discussion was sequenced for a study of control samples from healthy donors and cancer patients. CDR3 length: 13 residues. V was clipped by 6 bases and J by 9 bases; unmatched bases: 4. Measured with immunoSEQ multiplex PCR; TCRdb has only the in-frame clones, and not every one. Altogether 150,000 or so clones are present, about 90% being singletons, with the ten largest covering approximately 1.8%. The chain carries TRBV12-3 or TRBV12-4 and TRBJ1-6; 8 nucleotides align to TRBD1. The sequence came from a man aged 18 to 35 in good health. The sequenced material came from blood. The CDR3 DNA sequence: TGTGCCAGCAGACAAGGACAGGGTTCACCCCTCCACTTT. Amino acids: CASRQGQGSPLHF.